The rows below give T cell receptor beta chains drawn from one sample of a study of beta chain features in type 1 diabetes. TCRdb's table, derived via immunoSEQ multiplex PCR, lists solely in-frame clones and lacks some. The profile shows about 280,000 clones, around 16% of them singletons. Sequencing was carried out using naive CD4+ T cells from blood. The receptors here all came from a man aged 18-30 years with type 1 diabetes. Both conserved end residues are part of each CDR3. The D gene is left open where the match is weak. The size of a clone is reported for some rows only, either as once, few or many, or as a class for expanded clones.

v_call	j_call	d_call	clone_size	cdr3_aa	cdr3_nt
TRBV30	TRBJ1-1	NA	NA	CAWTPEAGYTEAFF	TGTGCCTGGACCCCAGAGGCGGGGTACACTGAAGCTTTCTTT
TRBV5-1	TRBJ1-1	NA	few	CASSPPEDTEAFF	TGCGCCAGCAGCCCCCCCGAGGACACTGAAGCTTTCTTT
TRBV5-1	TRBJ2-1	NA	NA	CASSLAGVGYNEQFF	TGCGCCAGCAGCTTGGCGGGAGTTGGCTACAATGAGCAGTTCTTC
TRBV30	TRBJ2-1	TRBD2	few	CAWSVGGTINEQFF	TGTGCCTGGAGTGTAGGCGGGACTATTAATGAGCAGTTCTTC
TRBV7-2	TRBJ1-2	NA	few	CASSLARGDYGYTF	TGTGCCAGCAGCTTAGCCAGGGGCGACTATGGCTACACCTTC
TRBV30	TRBJ1-5	NA	few	CAWSYGTGNQPQHF	TGTGCCTGGAGCTATGGGACTGGGAATCAGCCCCAGCATTTT
TRBV20-1	TRBJ1-2	NA	few	CSANGQYGYTF	TGCAGTGCTAATGGGCAGTATGGCTACACCTTC
TRBV2	TRBJ2-3	NA	few	CASSEQGGWQYF	TGTGCCAGCAGTGAACAGGGTGGGTGGCAGTATTTT
TRBV11-2	TRBJ2-7	NA	NA	CASSLVAREQYF	TGTGCCAGCAGCTTAGTGGCCAGAGAGCAGTACTTC
TRBV2	TRBJ1-1	NA	once	CASSRTVDTEAFF	TGTGCCAGCAGCCGAACAGTCGACACTGAAGCTTTCTTT
TRBV2	TRBJ2-2	TRBD1	NA	CASSTGQGNTGELFF	TGTGCCAGCAGTACGGGACAGGGGAACACCGGGGAGCTGTTTTTT
TRBV18	TRBJ1-4	TRBD1	few	CASSPTGGLGEKLFF	TGTGCCAGCTCACCGACAGGGGGCCTTGGTGAAAAACTGTTTTTT
TRBV30	TRBJ1-5	TRBD1	few	CAWTPGQGNQPQHF	TGTGCCTGGACCCCTGGACAGGGGAATCAGCCCCAGCATTTT
TRBV28	TRBJ2-7	TRBD2	few	CASTNGASGSHEQYF	TGTGCCAGCACCAATGGGGCTAGCGGGAGCCACGAGCAGTACTTC
TRBV25-1	TRBJ2-7	NA	few	CASRIQGSSEQYF	TGTGCCAGCAGAATCCAGGGGTCGAGCGAGCAGTACTTC
TRBV29-1	TRBJ1-4	NA	few	CSVETAFREKLFF	TGCAGCGTTGAAACAGCTTTTCGGGAAAAACTGTTTTTT
TRBV2	TRBJ2-1	TRBD1	few	CASSKGQGYNEQFF	TGTGCCAGCAGTAAAGGACAGGGCTACAATGAGCAGTTCTTC
TRBV15	TRBJ2-5	NA	few	CATSRDSETQYF	TGTGCCACCAGCAGAGATAGCGAGACCCAGTACTTC